This T cell receptor (beta chain) was recovered during a study of cytomegalovirus exposure and HLA in healthy donors. Study overall: In terms of ancestry, the Caucasian-associated cluster contained 75% to 90% of the 300 to 400 genotyped donors.

This clone has more than one count but fewer than ten. Germline V gives CDR1 MGHDK, CDR2 SYGVNS. The V gene lost 1 base and the J gene lost 4 bases, with 10 bases spanning the gap. The CDR3 contains 14 residues. PCR involved 60 Vbeta and 13 Jbeta primers. Using immunoSEQ multiplex PCR, the repertoire was profiled, and TCRdb retains in-frame clones only, with some absent. The table has about 140,000 clones, roughly four fifths seen once. J is TRBJ1-1 and V is TRBV25-1, with D hard to call. The specimen sequenced was PBMCs. This sequence originates from a young man in good health and CMV-seropositive. The CDR3 loop reads CASSESGIATEAFF. The CDR3 nucleotides are TGTGCCAGCAGTGAATCGGGGATCGCCACTGAAGCTTTCTTT.